This TCR beta chain was captured in a study of cytomegalovirus exposure and HLA in healthy donors. About the study: From some 190 million T cells, an earlier analysis saw 120 million or so unique TCR beta sequences. Falling in the Caucasian-associated ancestry cluster were 80% to 90% of about 400 genotyped donors. Study-level results: Researchers reportedly found TCR beta sequences accurately predicted most subjects' HLA-A and HLA-B alleles.

Primers for the PCR totalled 60 Vbeta and 13 Jbeta. Repertoires were generated with immunoSEQ multiplex PCR, while TCRdb's copy carries only in-frame clones and drops some. The sample lists about 94,000 clones; more than 75% were seen once. Note on this clone: Its antigen remains unknown.

Losses at the gene ends were 8 bases for V and 4 bases for J; bases not matched to a gene: 10. The CDR3 spans 14 residues. The germline CDR1 and CDR2 sequences are GTSNPN and SVGIG (reference sequence). Sequenced input: PBMCs. V usage is TRBV30 and J usage is TRBJ1-5; TRBD1 matches at 8 bases. This receptor was identified in a woman aged 40 to 50 in good health and CMV-seronegative. The CDR3 bases are TGTGCCGTCTCAGGGGGCGGAGGGAATCAGCCCCAGCATTTT. Its protein is CAVSGGGGNQPQHF.